This TCR beta chain stems from a study of naive and memory T cell subsets. Ten or more counts support this clonotype. Antigen specificity is unknown. Four PCR rounds used nested alpha and beta constant region primers plus the SP2 primer. TCRdb used MiXCR to reprocess the UMI-ligation and nested PCR reads, holding one entry per CDR3 protein. This sample yields tens of thousands of distinct CDR3 sequences, of which 8% to 13% are seen a single time; 3.9% belongs to the top ten. The study, taken as a whole, reports: This RNA-based method may be sensitive to activation-related transcript changes. Reportedly, tuberculin skin test sites gave far more TCRs than other biopsies.

CDR1 is ENHRY, CDR2 SYGVKD, per germline. The trim removed 6 bases at V and 4 bases at J, leaving 0 bases unmatched. The CDR3 runs 14 residues. The treatment: skin biopsy from PPD injection site in Mantoux-positive individual. TCR cDNA received a 3' ligated oligonucleotide that carried a UMI. Tuberculin skin test biopsies were taken where PPD was injected in Mantoux-positive people. The rearrangement uses TRBV10-3 and TRBJ2-1; TRBD2 aligns across 13 bases. The source was skin, collected from a tuberculin skin test site. The source of this sequence is an adult in good health. The CDR3 DNA sequence: TGTGCCATCAGACTAGCGGGGGGGTACAATGAGCAGTTCTTC. Translation: CAIRLAGGYNEQFF.